This is a list of T cell receptor beta chains from one sample in a study of T cells in Graves' hyperthyroidism and ophthalmopathy. MiXCR was run by TCRdb on the multiplex PCR reads, yielding one entry per CDR3 protein. The table records some 300,000 distinct CDR3 sequences, over 15% of them present only once. Specimen: blood. The receptor set was obtained from a man aged 30 to 45 with Graves' hyperthyroidism. Each CDR3 is given without its conserved first and last residue. D genes are given only for firm matches. Clone size appears in some rows only: once, few, many, or a class for an expanded clone.

v_gene	abundance	d_gene	j_gene	CDR3aa
TRBV5-5	-	TRBD2	TRBJ2-1	ASSPGTSNEQF
TRBV7-2	many	-	TRBJ2-7	ASSLSGPHEQY
TRBV28	many	TRBD1	TRBJ1-1	ASKTGSTEAF
TRBV5-1	many	-	TRBJ1-1	ASSLRGPAGAREAF
TRBV10-3	many	-	TRBJ2-3	AISSRGLSTDTQY
TRBV24-1	-	-	TRBJ2-5	ATSDDETQETQY
TRBV7-2	many	TRBD2	TRBJ2-2	ASSSGTSGNTGELF
TRBV20-1	-	TRBD2	TRBJ2-7	SAKRRSLAGALGTYEQY
TRBV30	many	-	TRBJ2-7	AWSALAYEQY
TRBV5-1	-	-	TRBJ2-3	ACMPPEGARGTDTQY
TRBV5-4	-	-	TRBJ1-2	ASSTDHGYT
TRBV7-8	-	TRBD1	TRBJ2-5	ASSLPPQGATRDETQY
TRBV14	few	-	TRBJ2-1	ASSQPRSSRGYNEQF
TRBV30	many	TRBD2	TRBJ2-1	AWNSGRANNEQF
TRBV11-1	many	-	TRBJ2-1	ASTRDTDEQF
TRBV3-1	few	-	TRBJ2-1	ASSQSPRTGYEQF
TRBV28	many	-	TRBJ1-5	THSGPGNQPQH
TRBV20-1	-	TRBD1	TRBJ1-5	SARAPQGAEPQH
TRBV12-3/TRBV12-4	many	-	TRBJ1-3	ASTHRASGNTIY
TRBV18	many	-	TRBJ2-5	ASSPAETQY
TRBV28	many	-	TRBJ2-3	ASLLGPSGSTSTDTQY
TRBV20-1	many	TRBD2	TRBJ2-3	GGLATSTDTQY
TRBV2	many	-	TRBJ2-3	ASSEATRQDTQY
TRBV19	-	-	TRBJ1-1	ASSIGAHTSMKNTEAF
TRBV20-1	few	-	TRBJ2-2	SSPGSALTGELF
TRBV7-8	many	-	TRBJ2-1	ASAAPSGLYNEQF
TRBV6-1	-	-	TRBJ2-1	ASSEGSVDYNEQF
TRBV20-1	few	-	TRBJ1-1	SARVGSGTEAF